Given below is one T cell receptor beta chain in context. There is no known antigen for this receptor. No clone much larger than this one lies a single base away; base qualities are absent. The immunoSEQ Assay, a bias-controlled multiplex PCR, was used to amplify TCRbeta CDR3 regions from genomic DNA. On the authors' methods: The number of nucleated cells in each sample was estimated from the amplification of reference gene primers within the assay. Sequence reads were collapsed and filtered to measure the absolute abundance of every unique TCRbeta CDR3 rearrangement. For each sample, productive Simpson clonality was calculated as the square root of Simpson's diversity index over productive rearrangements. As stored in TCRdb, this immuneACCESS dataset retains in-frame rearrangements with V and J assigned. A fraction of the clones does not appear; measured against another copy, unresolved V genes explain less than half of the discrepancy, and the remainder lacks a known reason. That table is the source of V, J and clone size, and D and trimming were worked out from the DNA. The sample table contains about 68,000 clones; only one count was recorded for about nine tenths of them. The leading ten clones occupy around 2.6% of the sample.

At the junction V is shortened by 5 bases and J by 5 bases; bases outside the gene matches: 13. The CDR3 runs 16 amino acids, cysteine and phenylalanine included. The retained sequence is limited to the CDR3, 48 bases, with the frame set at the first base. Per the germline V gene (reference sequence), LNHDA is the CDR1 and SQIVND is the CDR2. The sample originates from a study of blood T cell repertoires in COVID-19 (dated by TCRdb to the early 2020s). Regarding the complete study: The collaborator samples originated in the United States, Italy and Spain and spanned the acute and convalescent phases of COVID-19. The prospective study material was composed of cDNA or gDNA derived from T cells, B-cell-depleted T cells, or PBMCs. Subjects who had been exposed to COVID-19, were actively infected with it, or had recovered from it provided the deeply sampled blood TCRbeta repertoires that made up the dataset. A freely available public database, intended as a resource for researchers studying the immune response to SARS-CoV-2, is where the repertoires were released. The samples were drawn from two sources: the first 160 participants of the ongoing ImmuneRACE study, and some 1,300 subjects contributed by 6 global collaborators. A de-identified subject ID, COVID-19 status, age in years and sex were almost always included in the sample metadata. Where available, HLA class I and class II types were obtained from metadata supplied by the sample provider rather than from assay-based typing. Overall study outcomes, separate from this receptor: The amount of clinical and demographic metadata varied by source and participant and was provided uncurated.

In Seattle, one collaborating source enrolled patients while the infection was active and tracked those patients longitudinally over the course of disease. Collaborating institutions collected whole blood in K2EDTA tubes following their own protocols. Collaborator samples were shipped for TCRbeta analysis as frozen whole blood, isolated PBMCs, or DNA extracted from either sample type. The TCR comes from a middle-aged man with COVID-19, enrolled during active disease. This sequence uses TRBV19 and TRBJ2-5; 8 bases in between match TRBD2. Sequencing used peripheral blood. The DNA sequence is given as TGTGCCAGTAGTCCCACCGGGACGCCGGGAGGGGAGACCCAGTACTTC. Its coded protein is CASSPTGTPGGETQYF.